Given below is one T cell receptor beta chain in context. Here immunoSEQ multiplex PCR was the method, and the copy in TCRdb shows in-frame clones only, minus some. In the table there are fewer than 200,000 clones, around 95% of which are singletons. This entry belongs to a study of control samples from healthy donors and cancer patients. Sequenced input: blood. The sequence was collected from a woman aged 55-70 years in good health.

The CDR3 DNA reads as TGTGCCAGCAGCTGGGCAGGAAATCAGCCCCAGCATTTT. It encodes CASSWAGNQPQHF. The chain recombines TRBV5-6 with TRBJ1-5, with D unclear. The germline V gene has CDR1 SGHDT and CDR2 YYEEEE. Trimming cost V 3 bases and J 4 bases, with 8 bases left between them. This CDR3 has 13 residues.